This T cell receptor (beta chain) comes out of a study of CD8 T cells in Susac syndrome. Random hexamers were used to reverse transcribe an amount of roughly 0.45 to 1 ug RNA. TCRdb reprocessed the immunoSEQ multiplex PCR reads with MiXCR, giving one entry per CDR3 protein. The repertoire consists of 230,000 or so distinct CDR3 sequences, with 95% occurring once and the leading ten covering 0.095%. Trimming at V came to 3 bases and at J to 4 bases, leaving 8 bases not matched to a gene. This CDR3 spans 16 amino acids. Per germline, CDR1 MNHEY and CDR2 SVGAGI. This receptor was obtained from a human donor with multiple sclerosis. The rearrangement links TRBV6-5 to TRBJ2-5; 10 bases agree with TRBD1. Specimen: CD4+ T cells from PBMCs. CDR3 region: CASSYIGQGGRETQYF. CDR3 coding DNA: TGTGCCAGCAGTTATATCGGACAGGGGGGGAGAGAGACCCAGTACTTC.